These 30 T cell receptor beta chains originate from one sample sequenced in a study of cytomegalovirus exposure and HLA in healthy donors. PCR was performed using 60 Vbeta and 13 Jbeta primers. Clones were read by immunoSEQ multiplex PCR, and TCRdb kept only the in-frame ones, dropping some. The sample has 80,000 to 130,000 clones; over 60% are singletons. The sample comprised PBMCs. These receptor sequences come from a female donor in good health and CMV-seropositive.

The chain recombines TRBV30 with TRBJ1-2, with a tentative D call TRBD1 (6 bases). Germline lookup yields CDR1 GTSNPN and CDR2 SVGIG (reference sequence). CDR3 size: 13 residues. The V end was cut by 1 base, the J end by 4 bases, with 10 bases between. CDR3 nucleotides: TGTGCCTGGAGTGGAGGACAGCGCTATGGCTACACCTTC. As protein: CAWSGGQRYGYTF.

The chain couples TRBV5-6 to TRBJ2-1; 11 nucleotides line up with TRBD2. The CDR3 covers 19 residues. With V trimmed by 4 bases and J by 8 bases, 20 bases remained unmatched. CDR1 and CDR2 (germline): SGHDT, YYEEEE. CDR3 residues: CASSGTSGTSGFPGYEQFF. The CDR3 DNA follows: TGTGCCAGCAGCGGAACATCCGGGACTAGCGGTTTTCCCGGCTATGAGCAGTTCTTC.

The rearrangement links TRBV7-9 to TRBJ2-5; D might be TRBD1 (5 bases). The V gene lost 1 base and the J gene lost 4 bases, with 10 bases spanning the gap. The germline V gene encodes CDR1 SEHNR and CDR2 FQNEAQ (reference sequence). The CDR3 is 14 residues long. The CDR3 loop is CASSLVQVPETQYF. Written as DNA, the CDR3 is TGTGCCAGCAGCTTAGTACAGGTTCCAGAGACCCAGTACTTC.

The gene calls are TRBV7-9 and TRBJ1-1, with D possibly TRBD1 on 5 matching bases. Germline CDR1 reads SEHNR; CDR2 reads FQNEAQ (reference sequence). V lost 6 bases to trimming and J lost 11 bases, with 22 bases between them. This CDR3 is 14 amino acids long. The DNA of the CDR3 is TGTGCCAGCAGTCCTGGGGTCGGGGGGTTCAGGGCTTTCTTT. Translated: CASSPGVGGFRAFF.

CDR3 sequence (DNA): TGTGCCAGCAGGTCAGGAGGACCCGGAAACACCATATATTTT. Translation: CASRSGGPGNTIYF. V gene TRBV27 combines with J gene TRBJ1-3; D remains ambiguous. This CDR3 comprises 14 residues. Trimming stripped 6 bases from V and 4 bases from J, with 13 bases between. The V gene's germline CDR1 is MNHEY and CDR2 SMNVEV (reference sequence).

The chain has TRBV6-5 and TRBJ1-2, with TRBD1 identical over 7 bases. The CDR3 sequence is 14 residues long. Germline V gene sequence: CDR1 MNHEY, CDR2 SVGAGI. The V and J ends lost 8 bases and 3 bases, in that order; junction bases with no gene match: 9. The CDR3 DNA sequence: TGTGCCAGCGGGCGTGGGCAGGGGGACTATGGCTACACCTTC. It is translated as CASGRGQGDYGYTF.

This chain uses TRBV2 with TRBJ1-6; no clear D gene. The CDR3 totals 13 residues. The ends were cut back, 8 bases at V and 7 bases at J, with 12 bases in the middle. Per the germline V gene, CDR1 is SNHLY and CDR2 is FYNNEI. CDR3 loop: CASAGPLNSPLHF. The CDR3 DNA sequence: TGTGCCAGCGCGGGCCCGCTGAATTCACCCCTCCACTTT.

This clone was observed a single time. A junction boundary mismatches the germline segment, possibly from a read error. Written as DNA, the CDR3 is TGTTCCAGCAGCTTTGTCACTACAGGGTTCGGCGGCTACACCTTC. Translating gives CSSSFVTTGFGGYTF. V gene TRBV7-9 combines with J gene TRBJ1-2; the D gene is possibly TRBD1 (6 bases). This CDR3 contains 15 residues. Germline assignment: CDR1 SEHNR and CDR2 FQNEAQ (reference sequence).

As concerns this clone: An end of the junction differs from the germline gene, which may be a read error. The rearrangement links TRBV7-9 to TRBJ1-4, with D unresolved. Germline-derived CDR1 and CDR2 are SEHNR and FQNEAQ (reference sequence). The length of the CDR3 is 16 residues. The CDR3 bases are TGTTCCAGCAGCTTAGTCTTAGGCAGCGAGAATGAAAAACTGTTTTTT. Protein product: CSSSLVLGSENEKLFF.

The chain has TRBV5-1 and TRBJ2-7, with 9 nucleotides matching TRBD1. The CDR3 consists of 17 residues. CDR1 and CDR2 (germline): SGHRS, YFSETQ. V dropped 0 bases and J dropped 1; count of bases not matched to a gene: 8. CDR3 sequence reads: CASSLGPGQGRSYEQYF. CDR3 nucleotides: TGCGCCAGCAGCTTGGGACCGGGACAGGGCAGATCCTACGAGCAGTACTTC.

This rearrangement joins TRBV19 to TRBJ1-1, with unresolved D. V lost 3 bases, J lost 6 bases, and 8 bases lay in between. The CDR3 extends over 12 amino acids. The germline gives CDR1 LNHDA, CDR2 SQIVND (reference sequence). Here the CDR3 DNA reads TGTGCCAGTAGTATCGGAGAGGCTGAAGCTTTCTTT. Translating it yields CASSIGEAEAFF.

This chain links TRBV9 with TRBJ1-1; 7 bases fit TRBD1. Trimming removed 3 bases from V and 1 base from J; junction bases left unmatched: 15. The CDR3 is made up of 18 amino acids. Germline-derived CDR1 and CDR2 are SGDLS and YYNGEE. The CDR3 DNA sequence: TGTGCCAGCAGCGCATCATACCACCCGACAGGGAAGAACACTGAAGCTTTCTTT. It yields the protein CASSASYHPTGKNTEAFF.

The chain uses TRBV7-8 and TRBJ2-3; 12 bases map to TRBD2. This CDR3 comprises 14 residues. After removal of 4 bases from V and 7 bases from J, the junction contained 3 bases not matched to a gene. The germline V gene has CDR1 SGHVS and CDR2 FQNEAQ. CDR3 in DNA: TGTGCCAGCAGCTCGACTAGCGGGGGTTATACGCAGTATTTT. Its translation is CASSSTSGGYTQYF.

This chain joins TRBV11-2 and TRBJ2-3; 11 bases map to TRBD1. CDR3 length: 16 residues. The germline V gene encodes CDR1 SGHAT and CDR2 FQNNGV. The trim removed 4 bases at V and 5 bases at J, leaving 8 bases unmatched. Written as DNA, the CDR3 is TGTGCCAGCAGCTCGTACGGACAGGGGGCGAAAGATACGCAGTATTTT. It is translated as CASSSYGQGAKDTQYF.

This chain joins TRBV10-1 and TRBJ2-3; D is ambiguous. Germline CDR1 and CDR2: WNHNN and SYGVQD (reference sequence). V was cut by 8 bases and J by 6 bases, with 6 bases left in between. CDR3 length equals 10 residues. CDR3 sequence: CASGRDTQYF. In DNA, the CDR3 is TGCGCCAGCGGTCGGGATACGCAGTATTTT.

This chain links TRBV18 with TRBJ2-2; 8 positions agree with TRBD1. The CDR3 extends over 17 amino acids. Losses at the gene ends were 3 bases for V and 0 bases for J; bases not matched to a gene: 6. Germline V gives CDR1 KGHSH, CDR2 LQKENI. The CDR3 nucleotides are TGTGCCAGCTCACCCCAAGGGACAGGCGCGAACACCGGGGAGCTGTTTTTT. Protein sequence: CASSPQGTGANTGELFF. Drawing the rest from reference TRBV18 and TRBJ2-2, the complete variable domain is NAGVMQNPRHLVRRRGQEARLRCSPMKGHSHVYWYRQLPEEGLKFMVYLQKENIIDESGMPKERFSAEFPKEGPSILRIQQVVRGDSAAYFCASSPQGTGANTGELFFGEGSRLTVL.

The gene calls are TRBV11-2 and TRBJ2-2, with 10 nucleotides matching TRBD2. This CDR3 has 15 amino acids. In germline, CDR1 is SGHAT, CDR2 FQNNGV. The ends lost 6 bases at V and 5 bases at J; junction bases unmatched: 6. CDR3 nucleotides: TGTGCCAGCAGTTTGACTAGCGGGTTAACCGGGGAGCTGTTTTTT. Amino acid sequence: CASSLTSGLTGELFF.

This clone was counted between two and nine times. This CDR3 reads CASSPTMRSYEQYF. The DNA of the CDR3 is TGCGCCAGCAGCCCGACGATGCGGTCCTACGAGCAGTACTTC. The chain combines TRBV4-1 with TRBJ2-7; no reliable D call. CDR3 length: 14 residues. With 4 bases removed from V and 1 base from J, the gap between germline ends came to 11 bases. The germline gives CDR1 MGHRA, CDR2 YSYEKL.

This clone was detected only once. The chain is built from TRBV15 and TRBJ2-1, with D possibly matching TRBD2 (5 bases). V was pared by 1 base and J by 1 base, with 11 bases between. The CDR3 loop spans 16 amino acids. Germline loops: CDR1 LNHNV, CDR2 YYDKDF (reference sequence). The CDR3 loop reads CATSRATGVSYNEQFF. In nucleotides, the CDR3 is TGTGCCACCAGCAGAGCCACCGGGGTTTCCTACAATGAGCAGTTCTTC.

As regards this clone: This CDR3 is also generated by other DNA sequences in the sample. The chain recombines TRBV19 with TRBJ2-1; TRBD1 might be the D (5 bases). Germline values: CDR1 LNHDA, CDR2 SQIVND (reference sequence). The V gene lost 1 base and the J gene lost 2 bases, with 9 bases spanning the gap. The CDR3 loop spans 15 amino acids. The CDR3 sequence: CASSIVTGPYNEQFF. In DNA form, the CDR3 reads TGTGCCAGTAGTATAGTAACAGGTCCCTACAATGAGCAGTTCTTC.

V usage is TRBV6-5 and J usage is TRBJ1-1; D may be TRBD1 (5 bases). This CDR3 comprises 11 residues. Per germline, CDR1 MNHEY and CDR2 SVGAGI. The V gene lost 6 bases and the J gene lost 7 bases, with 9 bases spanning the gap. CDR3 DNA: TGTGCCAGCAGGACCGGGGGTGAAGCTTTCTTT. This codes for CASRTGGEAFF.

CDR3 residues: CASSADRGSPDTQYF. For the CDR3, the DNA is TGTGCCAGCAGTGCGGACAGGGGGTCCCCAGATACGCAGTATTTT. The chain combines TRBV6-5 with TRBJ2-3, with 10 positions matching TRBD1. The CDR3 has 15 amino acids. In germline, CDR1 is MNHEY, CDR2 SVGAGI. V shed 5 bases, J shed 4 bases, and the junction held 6 bases outside the gene matches.

The rearrangement joins TRBV19 to TRBJ1-2; D gene uncertain. CDR1 and CDR2 (germline): LNHDA, SQIVND (reference sequence). CDR3 length equals 15 residues. The germline V and J ends were trimmed by 3 bases and 4 bases, with 15 bases remaining between them. CDR3 coding DNA: TGTGCCAGTAGTATGGATCGGCAGAGGCCCTATGGCTACACCTTC. Translating it yields CASSMDRQRPYGYTF.

The chain recombines TRBV6-1 with TRBJ1-3, with no clear D. The CDR3 sequence is 15 residues long. Germline assignment: CDR1 MNHNS and CDR2 SASEGT. V was shortened by 6 bases and J by 0 bases, with 12 bases between the two germline ends. The CDR3 bases are TGTGCCAGCAGACCGACCGGGGACTCTGGAAACACCATATATTTT. Amino acids: CASRPTGDSGNTIYF.

The chain joins TRBV27 to TRBJ2-4, with a weak D call TRBD1 (5 bases). This CDR3 region has 14 residues. Deletions cut 7 bases from V and 2 bases from J, with 12 bases between. Germline assignment: CDR1 MNHEY and CDR2 SMNVEV (reference sequence). The CDR3 bases are TGTGCCAGCAATTGGGGCCTATCCAAAAACATTCAGTACTTC. Its protein is CASNWGLSKNIQYF.

The rearrangement uses TRBV19 and TRBJ1-2; D is unclear. V was trimmed by 6 bases and J by 6 bases, leaving 20 bases between them. The germline CDR1 and CDR2 sequences are LNHDA and SQIVND (reference sequence). The CDR3 contains 15 residues. CDR3 sequence: CASSPTVAGRNGYTF. The CDR3 DNA is TGTGCCAGTAGCCCAACGGTCGCCGGGAGGAATGGCTACACCTTC. Combining the CDR3 with reference TRBV19 and TRBJ1-2 gives the whole variable domain DGGITQSPKYLFRKEGQNVTLSCEQNLNHDAMYWYRQDPGQGLRLIYYSQIVNDFQKGDIAEGYSVSREKKESFPLTVTSAQKNPTAFYLCASSPTVAGRNGYTFGSGTRLTVV.

This clone was seen a single time. The gene calls are TRBV6-5 and TRBJ2-5; 11 positions match TRBD2. Germline values: CDR1 MNHEY, CDR2 SVGAGI. This CDR3 spans 15 amino acids. With V trimmed by 6 bases and J by 4 bases, 7 bases remained unmatched. The CDR3 loop is CASRILAGVAETQYF. DNA for the CDR3: TGTGCCAGCAGAATACTAGCGGGAGTTGCAGAGACCCAGTACTTC.

This clone was detected only once. The gene calls are TRBV5-1 and TRBJ2-1; TRBD2 aligns across 12 bases. V was clipped by 4 bases and J by 7 bases; unmatched bases: 9. The CDR3 is 16 residues long. The germline V gene has CDR1 SGHRS and CDR2 YFSETQ. DNA of the CDR3: TGCGCCAGCAGCCCCCAGGCTAGCGGGGGGGCTAATGAGCAGTTCTTC. As protein: CASSPQASGGANEQFF.

This clone occurred a few times. The chain combines TRBV7-9 with TRBJ1-1, with D perhaps TRBD1 (5 bases). Germline lookup yields CDR1 SEHNR and CDR2 FQNEAQ (reference sequence). This CDR3 is 12 amino acids long. Trimming removed 5 bases from V and 4 bases from J, with 8 bases in between. For the CDR3, the DNA is TGTGCCAGCAGCGACGGGGGCACTGAAGCTTTCTTT. Protein sequence: CASSDGGTEAFF.

DNA of the CDR3: TGTGCCAGCAGCTTCGCGGGACGTCAGAGCGATGAGCAGTTCTTC. Amino acid sequence: CASSFAGRQSDEQFF. This chain connects TRBV11-2 to TRBJ2-1; tentatively, D is TRBD2 (6 bases). The length of the CDR3 is 15 residues. Per the germline V gene, CDR1 is SGHAT and CDR2 is FQNNGV. Between the trimmed V and J ends, which lost 3 bases and 8 bases, there was a span of 17 bases.